This record concerns one T cell receptor beta chain sequence. The antigen remains undetermined. This record belongs to a study of T cells in Graves' hyperthyroidism and ophthalmopathy. Study observations and caveats: It was a median around 6 months before onset that the model predicted ophthalmopathy. Blood samples included most of the expanded thyroid clonotypes exceeding 0.001. The authors' 13 V-J model separated ophthalmopathy from stable hyperthyroidism.

The CDR3 totals 13 residues. The V end lost 7 bases, the J end lost 7 bases, and 13 bases lay between the germline ends. The germline V gene has CDR1 MNHNS and CDR2 SASEGT. Ophthalmopathy patients all had a Clinical Activity Score of at least 3, a NOSPECS grade of at least 4 and disease under 3 months old. Amplified regions were TCR beta CDR3 sequences from RNA transcripts. First-round RT-PCR targeting the TCR CDR3 was performed with the HTBI primer set. TCRdb used MiXCR to reprocess the multiplex PCR reads, holding one entry per CDR3 protein. The repertoire holds about 270,000 distinct CDR3 sequences, with roughly 22% as singletons.

The genes are TRBV6-1 and TRBJ2-2; no reliable D call. The specimen was blood. The TCR sequence derives from a man aged 25-45 years with Graves' ophthalmopathy. CDR3 amino acids: CASTWAQSGELFF. Written as DNA, the CDR3 is TGTGCCAGCACTTGGGCGCAGAGCGGGGAGCTGTTTTTT.